The T cell receptor beta chain under discussion was sequenced for a study of T cells in localized non-small cell lung cancer. Sequencing used immunoSEQ multiplex PCR; TCRdb keeps in-frame clones, though not all of them. In the table there are some 37,000 clones, approximately 89% of which are singletons. This clone has just one count. V shed 0 bases, J shed 8 bases, and the junction held 3 bases outside the gene matches. Per the germline V gene, CDR1 is SGHRS and CDR2 is YFSETQ. This CDR3 is 15 amino acids long. The chain employs TRBV5-1 and TRBJ2-1, with 12 bases lining up with TRBD2. The sample was peripheral blood, taken before any cancer treatment. The source is a woman aged 40 to 75 with stage I lung adenocarcinoma. The CDR3 region has the DNA TGCGCCAGCAGCTTGGTGGCTAGCGGGAGGGATGAGCAGTTCTTC. Amino acid sequence: CASSLVASGRDEQFF.